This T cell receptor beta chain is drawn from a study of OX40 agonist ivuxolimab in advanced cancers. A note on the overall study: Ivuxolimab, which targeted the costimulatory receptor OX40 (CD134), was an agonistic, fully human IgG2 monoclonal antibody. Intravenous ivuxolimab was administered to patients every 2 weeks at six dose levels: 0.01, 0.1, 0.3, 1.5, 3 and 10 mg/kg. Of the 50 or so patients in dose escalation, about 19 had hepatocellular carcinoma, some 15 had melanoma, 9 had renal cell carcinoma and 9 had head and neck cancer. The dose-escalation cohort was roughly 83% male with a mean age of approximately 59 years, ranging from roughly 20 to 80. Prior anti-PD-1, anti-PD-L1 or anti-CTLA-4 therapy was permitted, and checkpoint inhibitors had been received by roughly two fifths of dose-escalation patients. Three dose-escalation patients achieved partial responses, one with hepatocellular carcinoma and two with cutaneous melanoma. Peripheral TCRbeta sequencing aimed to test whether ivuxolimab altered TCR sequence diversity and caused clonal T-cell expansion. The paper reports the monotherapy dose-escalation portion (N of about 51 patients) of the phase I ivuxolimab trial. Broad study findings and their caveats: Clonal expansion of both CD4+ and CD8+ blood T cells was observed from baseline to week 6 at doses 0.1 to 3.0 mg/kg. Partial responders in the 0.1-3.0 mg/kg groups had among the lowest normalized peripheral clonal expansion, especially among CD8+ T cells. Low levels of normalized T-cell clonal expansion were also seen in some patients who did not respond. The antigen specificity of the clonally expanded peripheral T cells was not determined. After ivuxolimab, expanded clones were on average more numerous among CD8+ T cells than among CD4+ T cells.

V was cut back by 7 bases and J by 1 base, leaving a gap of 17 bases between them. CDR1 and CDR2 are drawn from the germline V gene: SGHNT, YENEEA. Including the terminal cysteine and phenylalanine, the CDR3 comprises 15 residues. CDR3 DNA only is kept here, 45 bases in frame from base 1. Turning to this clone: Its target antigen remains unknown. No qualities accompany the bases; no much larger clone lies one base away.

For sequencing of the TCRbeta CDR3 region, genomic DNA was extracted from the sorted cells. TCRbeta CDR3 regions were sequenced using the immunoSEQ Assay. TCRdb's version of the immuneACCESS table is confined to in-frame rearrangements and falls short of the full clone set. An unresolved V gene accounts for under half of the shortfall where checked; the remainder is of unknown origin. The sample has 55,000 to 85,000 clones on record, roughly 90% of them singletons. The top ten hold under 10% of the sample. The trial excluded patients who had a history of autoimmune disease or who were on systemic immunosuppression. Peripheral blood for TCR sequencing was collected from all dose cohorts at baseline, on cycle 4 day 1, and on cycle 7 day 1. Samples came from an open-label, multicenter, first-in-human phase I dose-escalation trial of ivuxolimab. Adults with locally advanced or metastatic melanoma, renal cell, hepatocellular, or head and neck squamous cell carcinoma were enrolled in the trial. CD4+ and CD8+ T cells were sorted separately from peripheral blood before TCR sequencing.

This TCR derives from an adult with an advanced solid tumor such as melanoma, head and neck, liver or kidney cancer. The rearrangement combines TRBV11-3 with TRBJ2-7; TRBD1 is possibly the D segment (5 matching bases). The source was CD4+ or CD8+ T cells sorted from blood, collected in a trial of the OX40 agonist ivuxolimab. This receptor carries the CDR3 CASTPRQGRSYEQYF. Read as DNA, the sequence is TGTGCCAGCACCCCAAGGCAGGGTCGGTCCTACGAGCAGTACTTC.